The sequence of this T cell receptor beta chain was determined in a study of early T cells in non-severe SARS-CoV-2 infection. Across the study: Sequencing targeted bulk RNA from unsorted whole blood, leaving chains unpaired. Findings and caveats of the study: Using VDJdb, the matching emphasized anti-spike CD8 responses while missing private and CD4 specificities.

This CDR3 is 14 amino acids long. Germline V gene sequence: CDR1 MDHEN, CDR2 SYDVKM. The trim removed 5 bases at V and 3 bases at J, leaving 4 bases unmatched. This clonotype has a count of ten or more. Its target is not known. Each single cDNA molecule received a unique molecular identifier. TCRdb reanalysed the 5' RACE reads using MiXCR and keeps one entry per CDR3 protein. This table holds some 91,000 distinct CDR3 sequences, around 14% found once. The genes are TRBV28 and TRBJ2-7; 10 bases agree with TRBD1. The source is an adult who was a healthcare worker with PCR-confirmed SARS-CoV-2 infection or an uninfected control (not recorded which). The sample consisted of whole blood. The chain's CDR3 is CASSPWTGGYEQYF. The CDR3 DNA follows: TGTGCCAGCAGTCCCTGGACAGGGGGCTACGAGCAGTACTTC.